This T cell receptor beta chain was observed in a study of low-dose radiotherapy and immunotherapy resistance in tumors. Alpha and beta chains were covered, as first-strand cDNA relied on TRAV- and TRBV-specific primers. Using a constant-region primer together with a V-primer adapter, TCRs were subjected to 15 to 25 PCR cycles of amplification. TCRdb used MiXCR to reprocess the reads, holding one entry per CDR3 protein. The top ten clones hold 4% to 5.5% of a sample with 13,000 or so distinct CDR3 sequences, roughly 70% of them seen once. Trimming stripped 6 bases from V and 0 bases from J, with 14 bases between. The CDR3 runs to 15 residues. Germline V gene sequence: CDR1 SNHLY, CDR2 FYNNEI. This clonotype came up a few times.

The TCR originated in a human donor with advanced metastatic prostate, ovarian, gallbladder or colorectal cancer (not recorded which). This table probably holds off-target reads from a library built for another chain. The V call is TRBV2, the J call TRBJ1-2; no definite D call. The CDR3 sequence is CASSPTGLANYGYTF. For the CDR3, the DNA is TGTGCCAGCAGCCCGACGGGCCTAGCTAACTATGGCTACACCTTC.